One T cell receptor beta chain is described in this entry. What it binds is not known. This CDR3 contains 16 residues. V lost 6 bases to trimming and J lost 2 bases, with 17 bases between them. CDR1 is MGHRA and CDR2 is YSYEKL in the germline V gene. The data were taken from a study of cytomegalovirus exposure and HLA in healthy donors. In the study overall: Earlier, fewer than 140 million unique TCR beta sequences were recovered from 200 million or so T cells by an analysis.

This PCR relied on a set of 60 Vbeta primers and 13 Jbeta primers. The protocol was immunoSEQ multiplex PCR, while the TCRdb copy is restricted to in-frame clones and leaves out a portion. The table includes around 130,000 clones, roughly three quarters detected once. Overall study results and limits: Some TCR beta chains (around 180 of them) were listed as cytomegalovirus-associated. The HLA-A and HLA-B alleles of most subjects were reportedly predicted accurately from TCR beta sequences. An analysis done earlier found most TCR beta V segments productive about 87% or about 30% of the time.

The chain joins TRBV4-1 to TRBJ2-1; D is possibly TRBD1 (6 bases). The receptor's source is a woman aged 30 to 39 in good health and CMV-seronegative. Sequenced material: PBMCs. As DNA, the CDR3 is TGCGCCAGCAGTCATGATGACAGGCCCACCTACAATGAGCAGTTCTTC. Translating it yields CASSHDDRPTYNEQFF.